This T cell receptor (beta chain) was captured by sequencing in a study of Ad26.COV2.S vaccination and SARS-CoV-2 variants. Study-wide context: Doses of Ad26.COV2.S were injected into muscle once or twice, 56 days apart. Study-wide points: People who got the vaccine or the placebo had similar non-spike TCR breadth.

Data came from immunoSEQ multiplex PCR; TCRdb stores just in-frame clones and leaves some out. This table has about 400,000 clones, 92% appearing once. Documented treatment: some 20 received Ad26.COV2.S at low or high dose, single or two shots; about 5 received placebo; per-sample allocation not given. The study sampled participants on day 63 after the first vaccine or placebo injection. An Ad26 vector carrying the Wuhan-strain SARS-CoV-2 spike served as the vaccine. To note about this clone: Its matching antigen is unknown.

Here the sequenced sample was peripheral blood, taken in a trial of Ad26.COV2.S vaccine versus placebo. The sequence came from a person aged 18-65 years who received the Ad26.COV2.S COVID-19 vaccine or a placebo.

The CDR3 region is CASSAMGLRLNTGELFF. In DNA, the CDR3 is TGTGCCAGCAGCGCTATGGGACTCCGATTAAACACCGGGGAGCTGTTTTTT. This chain joins TRBV7-2 and TRBJ2-2; tentatively, D is TRBD2 (6 bases). V gave up 5 bases and J gave up 2 bases, with 18 bases separating them. The CDR3 runs 17 residues. Germline CDR1 reads SGHTA; CDR2 reads FQGNSA. The entire variable domain, with the rest obtained from reference TRBV7-2 and TRBJ2-2, is as follows: GAGVSQSPSNKVTEKGKDVELRCDPISGHTALYWYRQSLGQGLEFLIYFQGNSAPDKSGLPSDRFSAERTGGSVSTLTIQRTQQEDSAVYLCASSAMGLRLNTGELFFGEGSRLTVL.